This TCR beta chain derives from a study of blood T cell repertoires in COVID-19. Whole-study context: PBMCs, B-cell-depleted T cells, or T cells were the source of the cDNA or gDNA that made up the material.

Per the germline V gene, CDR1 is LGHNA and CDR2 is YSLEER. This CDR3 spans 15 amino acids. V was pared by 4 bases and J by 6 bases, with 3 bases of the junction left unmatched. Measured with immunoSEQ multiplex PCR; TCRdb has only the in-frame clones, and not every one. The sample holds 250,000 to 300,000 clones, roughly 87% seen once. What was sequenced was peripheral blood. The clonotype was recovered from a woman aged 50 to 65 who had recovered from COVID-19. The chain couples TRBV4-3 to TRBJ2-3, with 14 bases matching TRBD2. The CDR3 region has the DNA TGCGCCAGCAGCCGACTAGCGGGGGGGCTGGATACGCAGTATTTT. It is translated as CASSRLAGGLDTQYF.